The rows below give T cell receptor beta chains drawn from one sample of a study of shared clonotypes between healthy human individuals. The data were produced by immunoSEQ multiplex PCR, yet TCRdb's version contains in-frame clones alone and is incomplete. The sample records about a million clones, more than 75% being singletons. Sequenced: memory CD4+ T cells sorted from blood. The receptor set was obtained from a man aged 18 to 30 in good health. Each CDR3 is given with its conserved first and last residue. Each record gives: J gene, D gene, V gene, clone size, CDR3 protein, CDR3 DNA. A D gene is named only where the DNA matches it firmly. Clone size, where shown, is once, few, many, or a class for clones that have expanded.

TRBJ2-5,TRBD2,TRBV6-5,few,CATEPAGRGETQYF,TGTGCCACCGAGCCAGCAGGGAGGGGAGAGACCCAGTACTTC
TRBJ2-3,.,TRBV29-1,.,CSVERKEADTQYF,TGCAGCGTTGAAAGGAAGGAGGCAGATACGCAGTATTTT
TRBJ2-1,.,TRBV30,.,CAWARDIGYNEQFF,TGTGCCTGGGCCCGGGACATTGGTTACAATGAGCAGTTCTTC
TRBJ2-5,.,TRBV29-1,.,CSVKPDSAPDNF,TGCAGCGTTAAGCCCGACTCTGCCCCCGACAACTTC
TRBJ1-2,TRBD1,TRBV28,.,CASSKGQGRYGYTF,TGTGCCAGCTCAAAAGGACAGGGGCGATATGGCTACACCTTC
TRBJ1-6,.,TRBV27,.,CASSPAQGNYNSPLHF,TGTGCCAGCAGTCCCGCCCAAGGGAACTATAATTCACCCCTCCACTTT
TRBJ2-7,TRBD2,TRBV7-2,.,CASSLRSSGRALHEQYF,TGTGCCAGCAGCTTAAGGTCTAGCGGGAGGGCACTCCACGAGCAGTACTTC
TRBJ1-2,TRBD1,TRBV6-5,few,CASSSGTGAVSHGYTF,TGTGCCAGCAGTTCAGGGACAGGCGCCGTCAGCCATGGCTACACCTTC
TRBJ2-3,.,TRBV30,.,CAWLGLGADTQYF,TGTGCCTGGTTAGGACTGGGGGCGGATACGCAGTATTTT
TRBJ2-2,TRBD1,TRBV7-7,few,CASSPRQGWTGELFF,TGTGCTAGCAGCCCTAGACAGGGATGGACCGGGGAGCTGTTTTTT
TRBJ2-7,.,TRBV30,few,CAWRTNSYEQYF,TGTGCCTGGAGGACCAACAGCTACGAGCAGTACTTC
TRBJ1-5,.,TRBV2,many,CASSVNSNQPQHF,TGTGCCAGCAGCGTGAATAGCAATCAGCCCCAGCATTTT
TRBJ2-1,.,TRBV5-1,.,CASSLNLGQIGNEQFF,TGCGCCAGCAGCTTGAATCTGGGACAAATAGGCAATGAGCAGTTCTTC
TRBJ2-5,TRBD2,TRBV4-2,.,CASSQDMAGGRVETQYF,TGTGCCAGCAGCCAAGATATGGCGGGGGGGCGGGTAGAGACCCAGTACTTC
TRBJ2-1,TRBD2,TRBV20-1,.,CSAGGGEQFF,TGCAGTGCTGGGGGGGGTGAGCAGTTCTTC
TRBJ2-3,.,TRBV4-1,.,CASSQPGLDRMGAQYF,TGCGCCAGCAGCCAACCGGGACTGGACCGAATGGGGGCGCAGTATTTT
TRBJ1-1,.,TRBV5-5,.,CATAPQGATEAFF,TGTGCCACCGCCCCGCAGGGTGCCACTGAAGCTTTCTTT
TRBJ2-3,.,TRBV19,.,CASSIGGGGPDTQYF,TGTGCCAGTAGTATAGGAGGGGGGGGCCCCGATACGCAGTATTTT
TRBJ1-5,.,TRBV4-1,few,CASSPREVGRPQHF,TGCGCCAGCAGCCCCCGGGAGGTCGGGCGGCCCCAGCATTTT
TRBJ1-2,.,TRBV28,.,CASSSTQGSYGYTF,TGTGCCAGCAGCTCAACCCAGGGGAGCTATGGCTACACCTTC
TRBJ2-1,.,TRBV5-1,.,CASSSGDGSYNEQFF,TGCGCCAGCAGCTCCGGAGACGGCTCCTACAATGAGCAGTTCTTC
TRBJ1-2,.,TRBV5-1,.,CASSALQGRNYGYTF,TGCGCCAGCAGCGCATTACAGGGCCGGAACTATGGCTACACCTTC
TRBJ1-1,TRBD1,TRBV2,.,CASTADRGRNTEAFF,TGTGCCAGCACCGCAGACAGGGGGAGGAACACTGAAGCTTTCTTT
TRBJ1-2,.,TRBV2,.,CASRDSGRNYGYTF,TGTGCCAGCAGAGATTCAGGGAGGAACTATGGCTACACCTTC
TRBJ2-3,TRBD2,TRBV14,.,CASSPLAGAYTDTQYF,TGTGCCAGCAGCCCGTTAGCGGGAGCTTACACAGATACGCAGTATTTT
TRBJ2-2,TRBD1,TRBV30,few,CAWTTGSNTGELFF,TGTGCCTGGACGACAGGGTCGAACACCGGGGAGCTGTTTTTT
TRBJ1-3,TRBD1,TRBV30,.,CAWTERDRVSGNTIYF,TGTGCCTGGACCGAAAGGGACAGGGTATCTGGGAACACCATATATTTT
TRBJ1-5,TRBD1,TRBV30,.,CAWSVLGTGNQPQHF,TGTGCCTGGAGTGTACTTGGGACAGGAAATCAGCCCCAGCATTTT
TRBJ1-3,.,TRBV29-1,.,CSVDPGGTGNTIYF,TGCAGCGTTGACCCGGGGGGCACTGGAAACACCATATATTTT
TRBJ2-5,.,TRBV6-6,.,CASSYVSLGETQYF,TGTGCCAGCAGTTACGTGAGTCTCGGCGAGACCCAGTACTTC
TRBJ1-2,.,TRBV10-3,.,CAIRRGTDYGYTF,TGTGCCATCAGGAGAGGGACGGACTATGGCTACACCTTC
TRBJ2-7,TRBD1,TRBV10-1,.,CASSRGQGSYEQYF,TGCGCCAGCAGCCGGGGACAGGGATCCTACGAGCAGTACTTC
TRBJ2-7,.,TRBV29-1,.,CSVPSGSGLYEQYF,TGCAGCGTCCCTTCCGGGAGCGGTCTATACGAGCAGTACTTC
TRBJ1-2,.,TRBV18,few,CASSLDRNYGYTF,TGTGCCAGCTCACTGGACCGCAACTATGGCTACACCTTC
TRBJ2-7,.,TRBV2,.,CASNSGPTSYEQYF,TGTGCCAGCAACTCCGGGCCCACCTCCTACGAGCAGTACTTC
TRBJ1-1,.,TRBV5-4,many,CASSWLGVNTEAFF,TGTGCCAGCAGCTGGCTAGGTGTGAACACTGAAGCTTTCTTT
TRBJ2-7,TRBD2,TRBV9,.,CASSVGTTYEQYF,TGTGCCAGCAGCGTGGGGACTACCTACGAGCAGTACTTC
TRBJ2-1,.,TRBV14,.,CASSQRGAYNEQFF,TGTGCCAGCAGCCAACGGGGGGCGTACAATGAGCAGTTCTTC
TRBJ1-6,.,TRBV5-6,.,CASSSLGVSSYNSPLHF,TGTGCCAGCAGCTCGTTGGGGGTAAGCTCCTATAATTCACCCCTCCACTTT
TRBJ2-5,TRBD2,TRBV7-7,.,CASSLAGRETQYF,TGTGCTAGCAGCTTAGCGGGGCGAGAGACCCAGTACTTC
TRBJ1-5,.,TRBV6-1,.,CASSAILDSHGNQPQHF,TGTGCCAGCAGTGCCATATTGGACAGTCATGGCAATCAGCCCCAGCATTTT
TRBJ2-3,.,TRBV12-5,few,CASGSDTGTQYF,TGTGCTAGTGGTTCCGACACGGGAACACAGTATTTT
TRBJ2-7,TRBD2,TRBV5-6,.,CASSLALAGELYEQYF,TGTGCCAGCAGCTTGGCACTAGCGGGAGAGCTGTACGAGCAGTACTTC
TRBJ2-3,.,TRBV7-6,.,CASSLITTDTQYF,TGTGCCAGCAGCTTAATTACCACAGATACGCAGTATTTT
TRBJ2-1,TRBD1,TRBV10-3,.,CAINRGQKNYNEQFF,TGTGCCATCAACAGGGGCCAAAAAAACTACAATGAGCAGTTCTTC
TRBJ1-1,.,TRBV6-5,many,CASSRRPGLEAFF,TGTGCCAGCAGCAGAAGACCGGGTCTCGAAGCTTTCTTT
TRBJ2-2,TRBD1,TRBV7-6,.,CASSRQGNAGELFF,TGTGCCAGCAGTAGACAGGGGAACGCCGGGGAGCTGTTTTTT
TRBJ2-7,TRBD2,TRBV4-2,.,CASSQPPGAGGPSYEQYF,TGTGCCAGCAGCCAACCCCCGGGGGCGGGGGGGCCCTCCTACGAGCAGTACTTC
TRBJ2-1,.,TRBV5-4,.,CASSPGSGSEQFF,TGTGCCAGCAGCCCCGGGAGCGGGTCGGAGCAGTTCTTC
TRBJ2-1,.,TRBV2,.,CASSGLGGNEQFF,TGTGCCAGCAGTGGCTTGGGTGGCAATGAGCAGTTCTTC
TRBJ2-2,.,TRBV29-1,.,CSVQGLTGGELFF,TGCAGCGTTCAAGGTCTCACTGGGGGGGAGCTGTTTTTT
TRBJ2-1,.,TRBV5-6,.,CASSPQRNYNEQFF,TGTGCCAGCAGCCCACAGCGCAACTACAATGAGCAGTTCTTC
TRBJ2-1,.,TRBV4-3,.,CASSQGGRASYNEQFF,TGCGCCAGCAGCCAAGGGGGTAGAGCCTCCTACAATGAGCAGTTCTTC
TRBJ1-1,TRBD1,TRBV10-2,.,CASRGQGMNTEAFF,TGCGCCAGCAGAGGACAGGGAATGAACACTGAAGCTTTCTTT
TRBJ1-2,.,TRBV6-5,.,CASRTAGGYTF,TGTGCCAGCAGGACAGCGGGTGGCTACACCTTC
TRBJ2-7,.,TRBV5-1,.,CASSLPNYEQYF,TGCGCCAGCAGCCTACCTAACTACGAGCAGTACTTC
TRBJ2-7,TRBD2,TRBV6-5,.,CASKGGGRPYEQYF,TGTGCCAGCAAGGGCGGGGGTAGGCCCTACGAGCAGTACTTC